The following is a T cell receptor beta chain sequence with its context. As yet, its antigen is unknown. The data are from a study of vaccination and CD4 T cells after COVID-19. Per the germline V gene, CDR1 is MNHNS and CDR2 is SASEGT. The CDR3 consists of 14 residues. Trimming removed 6 bases at V and 2 bases at J, with 14 bases between. General observations from the study: Spike mono-reactivity was found in 304 of the 307 vaccine-specific clones identified in convalescent patients.

CD4+ T cells that had been cultured provided DNA sequenced with the Oncomine TCR Beta short-read assay. TCRdb re-called the PCR reads through MiXCR, storing one row per CDR3 protein. Of fewer than 20,000 distinct CDR3 sequences in the sample, around 68% were seen once. This sample's treatment: approximately nine-day PBMC culture with coronavirus spike peptide pools or control peptides (ViraFEST assay). Sequencing was done on a sample of CD4+ T cells from blood, cultured in vitro. The V gene is TRBV6-1, the J gene TRBJ2-7; a weak D match, TRBD1 (6 bases). The TCR sequence derives from a human donor who had recovered from COVID-19. CDR3 protein: CASSPGTRPYEQYF. CDR3 DNA: TGTGCCAGCAGCCCCGGGACACGTCCCTACGAGCAGTACTTC.